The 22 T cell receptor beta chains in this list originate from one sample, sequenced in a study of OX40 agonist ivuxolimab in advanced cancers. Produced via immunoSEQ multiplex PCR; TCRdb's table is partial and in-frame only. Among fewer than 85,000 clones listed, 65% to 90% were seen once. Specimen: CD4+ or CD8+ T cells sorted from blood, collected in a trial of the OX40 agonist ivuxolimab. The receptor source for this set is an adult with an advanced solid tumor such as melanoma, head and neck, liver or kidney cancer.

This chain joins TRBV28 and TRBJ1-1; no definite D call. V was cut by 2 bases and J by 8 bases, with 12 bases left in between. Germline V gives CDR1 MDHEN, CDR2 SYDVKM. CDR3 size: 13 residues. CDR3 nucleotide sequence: TGTGCCAGCAGTTTAGCCAGGACGGGCGAAGCTTTCTTT. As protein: CASSLARTGEAFF.

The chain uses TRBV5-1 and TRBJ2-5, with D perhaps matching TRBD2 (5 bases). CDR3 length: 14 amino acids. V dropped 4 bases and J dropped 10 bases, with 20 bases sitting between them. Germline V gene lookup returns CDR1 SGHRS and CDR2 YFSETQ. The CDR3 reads CASSPGVDGEGQYF. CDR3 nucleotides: TGCGCCAGCAGCCCCGGGGTCGACGGTGAGGGCCAGTACTTC.

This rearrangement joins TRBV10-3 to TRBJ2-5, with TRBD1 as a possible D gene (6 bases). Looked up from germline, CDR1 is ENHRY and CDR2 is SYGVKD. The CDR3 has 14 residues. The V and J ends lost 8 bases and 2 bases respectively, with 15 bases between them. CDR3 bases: TGTGCCATCGCCTTGGGGCAGGGGCAAGAGACCCAGTACTTC. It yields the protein CAIALGQGQETQYF.

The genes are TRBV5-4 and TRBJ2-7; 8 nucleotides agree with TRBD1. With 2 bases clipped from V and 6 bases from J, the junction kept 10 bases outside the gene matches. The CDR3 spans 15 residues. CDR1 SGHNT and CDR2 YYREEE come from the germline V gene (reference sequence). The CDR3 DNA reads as TGTGCCAGCAGCTTAGGGGGCCAGGGGGCGATCGAGCAGTACTTC. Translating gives CASSLGGQGAIEQYF. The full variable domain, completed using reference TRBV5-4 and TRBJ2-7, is ETGVTQSPTHLIKTRGQQVTLRCSSQSGHNTVSWYQQALGQGPQFIFQYYREEENGRGNFPPRFSGLQFPNYSSELNVNALELDDSALYLCASSLGGQGAIEQYFGPGTRLTVT.

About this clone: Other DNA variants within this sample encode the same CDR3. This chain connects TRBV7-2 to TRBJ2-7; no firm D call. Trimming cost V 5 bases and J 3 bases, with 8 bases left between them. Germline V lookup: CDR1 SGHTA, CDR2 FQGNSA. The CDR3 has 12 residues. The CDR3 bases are TGTGCCAGCAGCCCCCCGAACTACGAGCAGTACTTC. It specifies CASSPPNYEQYF.

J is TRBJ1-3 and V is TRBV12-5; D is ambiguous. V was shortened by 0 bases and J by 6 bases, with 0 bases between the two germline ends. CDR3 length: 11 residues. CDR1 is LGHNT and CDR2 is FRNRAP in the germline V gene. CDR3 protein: CASGLVNTIYF. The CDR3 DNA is TGTGCTAGTGGTTTGGTAAACACCATATATTTT.

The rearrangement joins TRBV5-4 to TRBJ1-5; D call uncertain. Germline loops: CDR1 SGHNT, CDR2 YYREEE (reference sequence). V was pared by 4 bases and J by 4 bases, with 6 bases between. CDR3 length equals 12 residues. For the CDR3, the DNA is TGTGCCAGCAGCCTACCAAATCAGCCCCAGCATTTT. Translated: CASSLPNQPQHF.

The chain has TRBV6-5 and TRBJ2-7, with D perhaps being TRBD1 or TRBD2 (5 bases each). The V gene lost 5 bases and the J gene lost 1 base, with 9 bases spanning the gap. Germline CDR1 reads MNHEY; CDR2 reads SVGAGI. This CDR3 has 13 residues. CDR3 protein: CASSPGPSYEQYF. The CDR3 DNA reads TGTGCCAGCAGTCCGGGACCTTCCTACGAGCAGTACTTC.

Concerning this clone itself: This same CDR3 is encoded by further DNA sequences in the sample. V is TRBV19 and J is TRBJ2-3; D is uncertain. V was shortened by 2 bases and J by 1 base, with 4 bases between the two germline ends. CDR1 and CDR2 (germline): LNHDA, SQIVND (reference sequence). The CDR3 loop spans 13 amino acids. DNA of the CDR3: TGTGCCAGTAGTATAAAGGGCACAGATACGCAGTATTTT. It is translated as CASSIKGTDTQYF.

The DNA of the CDR3 is TGTGCCAGCAGACCCGACAGGCTGAGCACAGATACGCAGTATTTT. Amino acid sequence: CASRPDRLSTDTQYF. V is TRBV5-4 and J is TRBJ2-3; possible D gene TRBD1, 6 bases. The CDR3 covers 15 residues. The V gene lost 5 bases and the J gene lost 0 bases, with 13 bases spanning the gap. The germline CDR1 and CDR2 sequences are SGHNT and YYREEE (reference sequence).

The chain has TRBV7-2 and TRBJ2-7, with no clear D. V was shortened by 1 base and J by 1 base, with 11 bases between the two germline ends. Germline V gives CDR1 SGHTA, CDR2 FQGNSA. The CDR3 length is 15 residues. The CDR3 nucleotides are TGTGCCAGCAGCTTAGTATCCGGCGAATCCTACGAGCAGTACTTC. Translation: CASSLVSGESYEQYF.

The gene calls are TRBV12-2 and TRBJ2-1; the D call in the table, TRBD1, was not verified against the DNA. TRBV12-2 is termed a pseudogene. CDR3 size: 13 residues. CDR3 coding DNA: TGTGCAAGTGGATGGGACAGGTACAATGAGCAGTTCTTC. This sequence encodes CASGWDRYNEQFF.

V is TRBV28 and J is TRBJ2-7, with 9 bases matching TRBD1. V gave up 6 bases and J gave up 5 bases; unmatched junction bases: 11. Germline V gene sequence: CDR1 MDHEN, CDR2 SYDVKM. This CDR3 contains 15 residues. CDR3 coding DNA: TGTGCCAGCAGAACCCCCGGGACAGGGTTCCACGAGCAGTACTTC. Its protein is CASRTPGTGFHEQYF.

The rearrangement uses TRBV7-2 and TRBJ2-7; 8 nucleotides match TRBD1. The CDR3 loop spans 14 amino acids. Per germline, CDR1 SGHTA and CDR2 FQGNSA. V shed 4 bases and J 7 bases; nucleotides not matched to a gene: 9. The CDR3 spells CASSSGQGAGEQYF. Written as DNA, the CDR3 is TGTGCCAGCAGCTCTGGGCAGGGGGCGGGTGAGCAGTACTTC. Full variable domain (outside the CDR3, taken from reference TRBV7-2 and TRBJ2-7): GAGVSQSPSNKVTEKGKDVELRCDPISGHTALYWYRQSLGQGLEFLIYFQGNSAPDKSGLPSDRFSAERTGGSVSTLTIQRTQQEDSAVYLCASSSGQGAGEQYFGPGTRLTVT.

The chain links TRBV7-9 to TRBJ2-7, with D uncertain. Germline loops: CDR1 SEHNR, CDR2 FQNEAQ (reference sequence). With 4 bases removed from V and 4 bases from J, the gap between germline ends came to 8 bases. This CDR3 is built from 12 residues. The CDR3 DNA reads TGTGCCAGCAGCTCAATAAGTTACGAGCAGTACTTC. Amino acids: CASSSISYEQYF.

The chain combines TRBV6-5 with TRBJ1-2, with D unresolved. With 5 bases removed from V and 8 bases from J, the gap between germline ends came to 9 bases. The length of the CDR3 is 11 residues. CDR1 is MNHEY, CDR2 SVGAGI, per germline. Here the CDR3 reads CASSGGFGYTF. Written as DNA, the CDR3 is TGTGCCAGCAGTGGTGGCTTCGGCTACACCTTC.

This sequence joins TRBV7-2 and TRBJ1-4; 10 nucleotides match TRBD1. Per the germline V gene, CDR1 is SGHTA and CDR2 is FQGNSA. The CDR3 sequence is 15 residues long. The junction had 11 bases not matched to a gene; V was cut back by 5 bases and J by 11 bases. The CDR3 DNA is TGTGCCAGCAGCCCCCGGGACAGGGGTTTGGTTAAACTGTTTTTT. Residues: CASSPRDRGLVKLFF.

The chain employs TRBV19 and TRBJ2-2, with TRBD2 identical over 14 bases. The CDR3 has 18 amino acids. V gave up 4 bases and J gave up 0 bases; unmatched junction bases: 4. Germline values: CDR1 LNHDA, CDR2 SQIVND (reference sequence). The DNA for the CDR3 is TGTGCCAGTAGTAAAGGGACTAGCGGGAGCGCGAACACCGGGGAGCTGTTTTTT. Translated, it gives CASSKGTSGSANTGELFF.

The DNA for the CDR3 is TGTGCCAGCAGCCAAGTTGGGACAGGGGACTATAATTCACCCCTCCACTTT. As protein: CASSQVGTGDYNSPLHF. This chain links TRBV4-2 with TRBJ1-6; 10 nucleotides align to TRBD1. The CDR3 extends over 17 amino acids. Unmatched junction bases numbered 3, after V lost 1 base and J lost 3 bases. Germline CDR1 LGHNA, CDR2 YNFKEQ.

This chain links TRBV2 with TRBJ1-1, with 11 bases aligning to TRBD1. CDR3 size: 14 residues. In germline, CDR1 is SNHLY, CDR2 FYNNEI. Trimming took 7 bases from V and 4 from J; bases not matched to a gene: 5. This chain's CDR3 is CASKGTGGGTEAFF. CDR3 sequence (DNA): TGTGCCAGCAAGGGGACAGGGGGTGGCACTGAAGCTTTCTTT.

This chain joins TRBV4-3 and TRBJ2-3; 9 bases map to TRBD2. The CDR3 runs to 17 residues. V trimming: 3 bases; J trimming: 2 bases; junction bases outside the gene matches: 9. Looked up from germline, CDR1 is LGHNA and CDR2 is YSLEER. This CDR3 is CASSQGPLAGSTDTQYF. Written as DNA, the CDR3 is TGCGCCAGCAGCCAGGGGCCCCTAGCGGGATCCACAGATACGCAGTATTTT.

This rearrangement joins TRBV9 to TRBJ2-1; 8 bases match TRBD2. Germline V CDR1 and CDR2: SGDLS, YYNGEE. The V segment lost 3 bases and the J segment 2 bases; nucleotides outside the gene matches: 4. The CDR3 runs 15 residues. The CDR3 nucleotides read TGTGCCAGCAGCGGCTTAGCGGGACCCTACAATGAGCAGTTCTTC. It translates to CASSGLAGPYNEQFF.